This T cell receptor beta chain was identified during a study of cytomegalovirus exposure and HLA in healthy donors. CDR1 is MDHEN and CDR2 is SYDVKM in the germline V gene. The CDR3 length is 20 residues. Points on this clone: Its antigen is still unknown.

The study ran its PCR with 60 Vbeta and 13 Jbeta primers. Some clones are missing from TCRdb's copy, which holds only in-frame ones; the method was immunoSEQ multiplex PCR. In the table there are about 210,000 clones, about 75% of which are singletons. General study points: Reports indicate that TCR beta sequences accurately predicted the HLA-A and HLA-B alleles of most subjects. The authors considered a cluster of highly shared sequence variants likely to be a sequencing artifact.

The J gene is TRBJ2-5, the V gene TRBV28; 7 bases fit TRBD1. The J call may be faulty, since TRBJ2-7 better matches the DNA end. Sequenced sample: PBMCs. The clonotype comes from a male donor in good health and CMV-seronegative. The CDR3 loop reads CASSLWGQGVTGGSLYEQYF. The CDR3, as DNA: TGTGCCAGCAGTTTATGGGGGCAGGGGGTGACCGGAGGTTCCCTTTACGAGCAGTACTTC.